These 30 T cell receptor beta chains were sequenced from one sample in a study of OX40 agonist ivuxolimab in advanced cancers. Sequencing used immunoSEQ multiplex PCR; TCRdb keeps in-frame clones, though not all of them. The sample yields tens of thousands of clones, approximately 92% seen once. The sequences come from CD4+ or CD8+ T cells sorted from blood, collected in a trial of the OX40 agonist ivuxolimab. Receptors were obtained from an adult with an advanced solid tumor such as melanoma, head and neck, liver or kidney cancer.

The table lists this clone with a count of one. The J gene is TRBJ2-1, the V gene TRBV7-2; D not certain. The CDR3 has 14 residues. The germline CDR1 and CDR2 sequences are SGHTA and FQGNSA. Deletions cut 6 bases from V and 1 base from J, with 10 bases between. The CDR3 sequence is CASRTRASYNEQFF. For the CDR3, the DNA is TGTGCCAGCAGAACCCGGGCTTCCTACAATGAGCAGTTCTTC.

In DNA, the CDR3 is TGTGCCATCATGCGGAGCGGGACAGGGTTATACAATGAGCAGTTCTTC. This sequence encodes CAIMRSGTGLYNEQFF. This chain connects TRBV10-3 to TRBJ2-1, with TRBD1 matching over 9 bases. Germline-derived CDR1 and CDR2 are ENHRY and SYGVKD. This CDR3 is built from 16 residues. Germline trimming cut 7 bases from V and 4 bases from J; bases unmatched to any gene: 11.

The V and J genes are TRBV25-1 and TRBJ1-5, with 7 bases lining up with TRBD1. The germline V gene encodes CDR1 MGHDK and CDR2 SYGVNS. This CDR3 spans 13 amino acids. V lost 5 bases to trimming and J lost 4 bases; unmatched junction nucleotides: 2. The CDR3 loop reads CASSKQGNQPQHF. CDR3 nucleotide sequence: TGTGCCAGCAGTAAACAGGGGAATCAGCCCCAGCATTTT.

The chain recombines TRBV6-5 with TRBJ2-1; D may correspond to TRBD1 or TRBD2 (5 bases each). Looked up from germline, CDR1 is MNHEY and CDR2 is SVGAGI. This CDR3 has 14 amino acids. Trimming shortened V by 2 bases and J by 2 bases, and 7 bases separated the two germline ends. For the CDR3, the DNA is TGTGCCAGCAGTTACGGGACGACCTACAATGAGCAGTTCTTC. As protein: CASSYGTTYNEQFF.

The chain carries TRBV28 and TRBJ1-2, with 8 bases fitting TRBD1. CDR3 size: 15 residues. CDR1 and CDR2 (germline): MDHEN, SYDVKM. Germline trimming cut 6 bases from V and 0 bases from J; bases unmatched to any gene: 6. The CDR3 nucleotides are TGTGCCAGCAGAATAGGACAGGGAACTAACTATGGCTACACCTTC. Protein sequence: CASRIGQGTNYGYTF.

V and J are TRBV7-3 and TRBJ2-1; unclear D gene. The V end lost 5 bases, the J end lost 2 bases, and 13 bases lay between the germline ends. The CDR3 loop spans 15 amino acids. CDR1 is SGHTA, CDR2 FQGTGA, per germline. The CDR3 reads CASSPFVGTYNEQFF. The CDR3 nucleotides are TGTGCCAGCAGCCCTTTCGTGGGAACCTACAATGAGCAGTTCTTC.

The rearrangement links TRBV27 to TRBJ2-3; no clear D. Trimming took 6 bases from V and 6 from J, leaving 13 bases between them. The V gene's germline CDR1 is MNHEY and CDR2 SMNVEV (reference sequence). This CDR3 comprises 13 residues. DNA for the CDR3: TGTGCCAGCAGAGCAACGTCCTTGGATACGCAGTATTTT. Protein sequence: CASRATSLDTQYF.

CDR3: CAINGLAGVNNEQFF. CDR3 coding DNA: TGTGCCATCAATGGACTAGCGGGAGTTAACAATGAGCAGTTCTTC. This sequence joins TRBV10-3 and TRBJ2-1; 13 bases are a match to TRBD2. The germline V gene has CDR1 ENHRY and CDR2 SYGVKD. This CDR3 comprises 15 residues. J gave up 5 bases and V 7 bases, and 5 bases lay outside the gene matches.

This sequence joins TRBV9 and TRBJ2-5, with TRBD1 matching 7 bases. Looked up from germline, CDR1 is SGDLS and CDR2 is YYNGEE. Losses at the gene ends were 2 bases for V and 0 bases for J; bases not matched to a gene: 4. This CDR3 comprises 15 residues. CDR3: CASSVGDSDQETQYF. In DNA form, the CDR3 reads TGTGCCAGCAGCGTCGGGGACAGCGACCAAGAGACCCAGTACTTC.

V usage is TRBV28 and J usage is TRBJ2-3, with 8 bases fitting TRBD2. Looked up from germline, CDR1 is MDHEN and CDR2 is SYDVKM. Trimming at V came to 7 bases and at J to 2 bases, leaving 8 bases not matched to a gene. The CDR3 covers 15 residues. CDR3 sequence: CASTIGTRDTDTQYF. The DNA of the CDR3 is TGTGCCAGCACCATCGGGACTAGAGACACAGATACGCAGTATTTT.

This chain links TRBV28 with TRBJ2-5; no clear D gene. The germline V gene encodes CDR1 MDHEN and CDR2 SYDVKM. CDR3 length: 13 amino acids. Trimming removed 3 bases at V and 5 bases at J, with 10 bases between. CDR3 residues: CASSLSRLETQYF. Written as DNA, the CDR3 is TGTGCCAGCAGTTTGTCCCGTCTGGAGACCCAGTACTTC. The whole variable domain, remainder taken from reference TRBV28 and TRBJ2-5, is DVKVTQSSRYLVKRTGEKVFLECVQDMDHENMFWYRQDPGLGLRLIYFSYDVKMKEKGDIPEGYSVSREKKERFSLILESASTNQTSMYLCASSLSRLETQYFGPGTRLLVL.

CDR3 sequence reads: CASSLQGENQETQYF. For the CDR3, the DNA is TGTGCCAGCAGCCTACAGGGGGAAAACCAAGAGACCCAGTACTTC. V and J are TRBV5-6 and TRBJ2-5; 8 bases agree with TRBD1. The CDR3 length is 15 residues. CDR1 is SGHDT and CDR2 is YYEEEE in the germline V gene. The V and J ends lost 4 bases and 0 bases, in that order; junction bases with no gene match: 5. Looking up the rest from reference TRBV5-6 and TRBJ2-5 gives the full variable domain: DAGVTQSPTHLIKTRGQQVTLRCSPKSGHDTVSWYQQALGQGPQFIFQYYEEEERQRGNFPDRFSGHQFPNYSSELNVNALLLGDSALYLCASSLQGENQETQYFGPGTRLLVL.

A single count supports this clone. The J gene is TRBJ2-7, the V gene TRBV2, with D hard to call. V was pared by 3 bases and J by 5 bases, with 14 bases between. This CDR3 is 14 amino acids long. Germline V lookup: CDR1 SNHLY, CDR2 FYNNEI. The CDR3 bases are TGTGCCAGCAGTGATCAGGCGAGCCCCGACGAGCAGTACTTC. It codes for CASSDQASPDEQYF. The full variable domain, with the rest looked up from reference TRBV2 and TRBJ2-7, is EPEVTQTPSHQVTQMGQEVILRCVPISNHLYFYWYRQILGQKVEFLVSFYNNEISEKSEIFDDQFSVERPDGSNFTLKIRSTKLEDSAMYFCASSDQASPDEQYFGPGTRLTVT.

The V gene is TRBV6-5, the J gene TRBJ1-4; D ambiguous. The germline CDR1 and CDR2 sequences are MNHEY and SVGAGI. The CDR3 consists of 11 residues. Trimming shortened V by 8 bases and J by 7 bases, and 8 bases separated the two germline ends. The chain's CDR3 is CASGRGEKLFF. The CDR3 nucleotides read TGTGCCAGCGGGAGAGGTGAAAAACTGTTTTTT.

The chain combines TRBV11-2 with TRBJ2-7, with TRBD1 matching 7 bases. Trimming removed 6 bases from V and 3 bases from J; junction bases left unmatched: 8. CDR1 is SGHAT, CDR2 FQNNGV, per germline. The CDR3 consists of 14 residues. The CDR3 DNA reads as TGTGCCAGCAGGACCGGGACAGACTTCTACGAGCAGTACTTC. Translation gives CASRTGTDFYEQYF.

The chain joins TRBV27 to TRBJ2-6; D possibly corresponds to TRBD2 (6 bases). The CDR3 spans 16 residues. Trimming pared 4 bases from V and 0 bases from J, leaving 10 bases between. Germline values: CDR1 MNHEY, CDR2 SMNVEV (reference sequence). CDR3 protein: CASSWGDPSGANVLTF. The DNA for the CDR3 is TGTGCCAGCAGTTGGGGGGACCCCTCTGGGGCCAACGTCCTGACTTTC.

This clone was seen only once. The chain couples TRBV28 to TRBJ1-5, with no clear D. From germline, CDR1 is MDHEN and CDR2 SYDVKM. V was trimmed by 2 bases and J by 3 bases, leaving 11 bases between them. The CDR3 has 15 residues. This chain's CDR3 is CASSLGMSPNQPQHF. The CDR3 coding sequence is TGTGCCAGCAGTTTAGGTATGTCTCCCAATCAGCCCCAGCATTTT.

The chain couples TRBV6-5 to TRBJ2-2, with 9 bases identical to TRBD1. The CDR3 length is 15 residues. V was clipped by 3 bases and J by 5 bases; unmatched bases: 4. Germline loops: CDR1 MNHEY, CDR2 SVGAGI. In nucleotides, the CDR3 is TGTGCCAGCAGTTATCAGACAGGGGGAACCGGGGAGCTGTTTTTT. This encodes CASSYQTGGTGELFF.

This clone was detected only a few times. V gene TRBV13 combines with J gene TRBJ1-1; TRBD1 is a possible D gene (5 bases). Germline values: CDR1 PRHDT, CDR2 FYEKMQ (reference sequence). Deletions cut 2 bases from V and 8 bases from J, with 15 bases between. The CDR3 is made up of 14 amino acids. CDR3 nucleotides: TGTGCCAGCAGCTTACATACAGGAAATGGAGAAGCTTTCTTT. It yields the protein CASSLHTGNGEAFF.

The rearrangement joins TRBV7-9 to TRBJ2-3, with TRBD1 identical over 9 bases. This CDR3 spans 16 amino acids. Per germline, CDR1 SEHNR and CDR2 FQNEAQ (reference sequence). V gave up 5 bases and J gave up 3 bases; unmatched junction bases: 9. CDR3 sequence (DNA): TGTGCCAGCAGCCAGATCGGGGACAGGGATACAGATACGCAGTATTTT. Translating gives CASSQIGDRDTDTQYF. The full variable domain, in which reference TRBV7-9 and TRBJ2-3 provide the parts outside the CDR3, is DTGVSQNPRHKITKRGQNVTFRCDPISEHNRLYWYRQTLGQGPEFLTYFQNEAQLEKSRLLSDRFSAERPKGSFSTLEIQRTEQGDSAMYLCASSQIGDRDTDTQYFGPGTRLTVL.

The chain uses TRBV27 and TRBJ2-7, with D perhaps assigned TRBD1 or TRBD2 (6 bases each). Deletions cut 7 bases from V and 7 bases from J, with 20 bases between. The CDR3 contains 14 residues. Germline V lookup: CDR1 MNHEY, CDR2 SMNVEV (reference sequence). The DNA for the CDR3 is TGTGCCAGCATCCCTTCGGAGGGGGGAAGGGAGCAGTACTTC. Its translation is CASIPSEGGREQYF.

The V gene is TRBV4-3, the J gene TRBJ1-1; no firm D call. Germline CDR1 reads LGHNA; CDR2 reads YSLEER. The CDR3 has 16 amino acids. Trimming took off 4 bases at V and 3 bases at J, with 18 bases between the two ends. CDR3 sequence reads: CASSRDSRLSDTEAFF. The CDR3 bases are TGCGCCAGCAGCCGAGATAGCCGGCTTAGTGACACTGAAGCTTTCTTT.

The CDR3 sequence: CASSQDRGKNQPQHF. Here the CDR3 DNA reads TGCGCCAGCAGCCAAGACAGGGGAAAGAATCAGCCCCAGCATTTT. J is TRBJ1-5 and V is TRBV4-3; D possibly corresponds to TRBD1 (6 bases). The CDR3 sequence is 15 residues long. The V gene lost 0 bases and the J gene lost 4 bases, with 10 bases spanning the gap. Per germline, CDR1 LGHNA and CDR2 YSLEER.

The rearrangement joins TRBV27 to TRBJ1-2; 7 bases map to TRBD1. The trim removed 5 bases at V and 4 bases at J, leaving 1 base unmatched. The length of the CDR3 is 12 residues. Germline CDR1 MNHEY, CDR2 SMNVEV (reference sequence). The CDR3 DNA follows: TGTGCCAGCAGTGGGGACAGCTATGGCTACACCTTC. Amino acid sequence: CASSGDSYGYTF.

The chain couples TRBV7-9 to TRBJ2-1; a possible D gene is TRBD2 (6 bases). The germline V gene encodes CDR1 SEHNR and CDR2 FQNEAQ (reference sequence). Trimming took 5 bases from V and 3 from J, leaving 26 bases between them. CDR3 length: 19 residues. DNA of the CDR3: TGTGCCAGCAGCGTAACGATGGTCCGGGACTCTGGCTACTACAATGAGCAGTTCTTC. It codes for CASSVTMVRDSGYYNEQFF.

This clone was detected once. V and J are TRBV4-3 and TRBJ2-1, with 9 nucleotides matching TRBD2. J gave up 10 bases and V 1 base, and 8 bases lay outside the gene matches. CDR3 length: 15 amino acids. Germline loops: CDR1 LGHNA, CDR2 YSLEER. The CDR3 region is CASSQVGLAGQEQFF. The DNA of the CDR3 is TGCGCCAGCAGCCAAGTAGGGCTAGCGGGACAAGAGCAGTTCTTC.

The chain recombines TRBV15 with TRBJ1-2; D call uncertain. Trimming stripped 0 bases from V and 8 bases from J, with 10 bases between. Per the germline V gene, CDR1 is LNHNV and CDR2 is YYDKDF (reference sequence). The CDR3 runs 13 residues. CDR3 DNA: TGTGCCACCAGCAGAGACGCGGGATGGGGCTACACCTTC. Encoded protein: CATSRDAGWGYTF.

V gene TRBV7-6 combines with J gene TRBJ2-7; TRBD2 aligns across 11 bases. The V segment lost 4 bases and the J segment 2 bases; nucleotides outside the gene matches: 7. CDR3 length equals 16 residues. The V gene's germline CDR1 is SGHVS and CDR2 FNYEAQ. The CDR3 sequence is CASSYTSGSSTYEQYF. CDR3 bases: TGTGCCAGCAGCTATACTAGCGGGAGTTCAACCTACGAGCAGTACTTC.

The chain carries TRBV27 and TRBJ1-1, with 9 bases aligning to TRBD1. V lost 6 bases and J lost 4; bases outside the gene matches: 12. From germline, CDR1 is MNHEY and CDR2 SMNVEV (reference sequence). The CDR3 has 16 amino acids. CDR3 nucleotides: TGTGCCAGCAGAACGGACAGGGGACAAGTTAGCACTGAAGCTTTCTTT. This translates into CASRTDRGQVSTEAFF.

V gene TRBV9 combines with J gene TRBJ2-7; 7 nucleotides agree with TRBD2. Trimming at V came to 3 bases and at J to 1 base, leaving 7 bases not matched to a gene. The CDR3 extends over 15 amino acids. CDR1 SGDLS and CDR2 YYNGEE come from the germline V gene. The DNA of the CDR3 is TGTGCCAGCAGCGCGGGACTACCCCTATCCTACGAGCAGTACTTC. Translation gives CASSAGLPLSYEQYF. Full variable domain (rest looked up from reference TRBV9 and TRBJ2-7): DSGVTQTPKHLITATGQRVTLRCSPRSGDLSVYWYQQSLDQGLQFLIQYYNGEERAKGNILERFSAQQFPDLHSELNLSSLELGDSALYFCASSAGLPLSYEQYFGPGTRLTVT.